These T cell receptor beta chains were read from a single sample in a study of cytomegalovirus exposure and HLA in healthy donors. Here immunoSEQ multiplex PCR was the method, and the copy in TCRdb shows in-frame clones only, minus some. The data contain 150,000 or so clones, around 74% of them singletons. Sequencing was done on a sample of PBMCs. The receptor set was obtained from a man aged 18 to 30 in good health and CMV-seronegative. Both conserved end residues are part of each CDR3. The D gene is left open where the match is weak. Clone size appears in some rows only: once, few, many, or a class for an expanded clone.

CDR3aa: CASSYAGGYTGELFF
CDR3nt: TGTGCCAGCAGTTACGCGGGGGGTTACACCGGGGAGCTGTTTTTT
j_gene: TRBJ2-2
abundance: NA
v_gene: TRBV6-5
d_gene: TRBD2

CDR3aa: CASNPQRTSGGPQETQYF
CDR3nt: TGTGCCAGCAACCCCCAGAGGACTAGCGGGGGGCCCCAAGAGACCCAGTACTTC
j_gene: TRBJ2-5
abundance: few
v_gene: TRBV21-1
d_gene: NA

CDR3aa: CASRDRANIQYF
CDR3nt: TGTGCCAGCAGGGACAGGGCGAACATTCAGTACTTC
j_gene: TRBJ2-4
abundance: NA
v_gene: TRBV6-5
d_gene: TRBD1

CDR3aa: CASSIGDVKNSPLHF
CDR3nt: TGTGCCAGTAGTATCGGGGATGTGAAGAATTCACCCCTCCACTTT
j_gene: TRBJ1-6
abundance: NA
v_gene: TRBV19
d_gene: NA

CDR3aa: CASSPGFTEAFF
CDR3nt: TGTGCCAGCAGCCCAGGGTTCACTGAAGCTTTCTTT
j_gene: TRBJ1-1
abundance: NA
v_gene: TRBV11-2
d_gene: NA

CDR3aa: CASSDSGGAGIRDTQYF
CDR3nt: TGTGCCAGCAGCGATAGCGGGGGGGCGGGTATTCGAGATACGCAGTATTTT
j_gene: TRBJ2-3
abundance: NA
v_gene: TRBV7-6
d_gene: TRBD2

CDR3aa: CASSPSGDATDTQYF
CDR3nt: TGTGCCAGCAGCCCTAGCGGGGATGCCACAGATACGCAGTATTTT
j_gene: TRBJ2-3
abundance: few
v_gene: TRBV6-5
d_gene: TRBD2

CDR3aa: CASSVLAGLNTEAFF
CDR3nt: TGTGCCAGCAGTGTATTGGCAGGGCTGAACACTGAAGCTTTCTTT
j_gene: TRBJ1-1
abundance: NA
v_gene: TRBV25-1
d_gene: NA

CDR3aa: CASSIQSYGNTIYF
CDR3nt: TGTGCCAGTAGTATACAGTCTTATGGAAACACCATATATTTT
j_gene: TRBJ1-3
abundance: NA
v_gene: TRBV19
d_gene: NA

CDR3aa: CASSPRQSFTEAFF
CDR3nt: TGTGCCAGCAGCCCAAGACAGAGCTTCACTGAAGCTTTCTTT
j_gene: TRBJ1-1
abundance: NA
v_gene: TRBV9
d_gene: NA

CDR3aa: CASSLRPGQGSNIQYF
CDR3nt: TGCGCCAGCAGCCTACGCCCGGGACAGGGATCGAACATTCAGTACTTC
j_gene: TRBJ2-4
abundance: NA
v_gene: TRBV5-1
d_gene: TRBD1

CDR3aa: CAWSVTSGTEAFF
CDR3nt: TGTGCCTGGAGTGTAACAAGCGGCACTGAAGCTTTCTTT
j_gene: TRBJ1-1
abundance: NA
v_gene: TRBV30
d_gene: NA

CDR3aa: CASSGQRGSYNEQFF
CDR3nt: TGCGCCAGCAGTGGCCAGCGGGGTTCCTACAATGAGCAGTTCTTC
j_gene: TRBJ2-1
abundance: few
v_gene: TRBV10-1
d_gene: TRBD2

CDR3aa: CASSVGTGAMNTEAFF
CDR3nt: TGTGCCAGCAGCGTCGGGACAGGGGCCATGAACACTGAAGCTTTCTTT
j_gene: TRBJ1-1
abundance: NA
v_gene: TRBV9
d_gene: TRBD1

CDR3aa: CASSYQGAWTEAFF
CDR3nt: TGTGCCAGCAGTTATCAGGGGGCTTGGACTGAAGCTTTCTTT
j_gene: TRBJ1-1
abundance: NA
v_gene: TRBV6-5
d_gene: TRBD1

CDR3aa: CASSPPSTGDYSPLHF
CDR3nt: TGTGCCAGCTCACCACCGTCGACAGGGGACTATTCACCCCTCCACTTT
j_gene: TRBJ1-6
abundance: NA
v_gene: TRBV18
d_gene: TRBD1

CDR3aa: CASSLVGQGTGELFF
CDR3nt: TGCGCCAGCAGCTTGGTAGGGCAGGGGACCGGGGAGCTGTTTTTT
j_gene: TRBJ2-2
abundance: once
v_gene: TRBV5-1
d_gene: NA

CDR3aa: CASSESGGGLWETQYF
CDR3nt: TGTGCCAGCAGTGAAAGCGGGGGGGGCCTCTGGGAGACCCAGTACTTC
j_gene: TRBJ2-5
abundance: NA
v_gene: TRBV2
d_gene: TRBD2

CDR3aa: CASSSRTGWSTEAFF
CDR3nt: TGTGCCAGCAGTTCGAGGACGGGATGGAGTACTGAAGCTTTCTTT
j_gene: TRBJ1-1
abundance: once
v_gene: TRBV6-6
d_gene: NA

CDR3aa: CASSASSANTEAFF
CDR3nt: TGTGCCAGCAGTGCTAGTTCCGCGAACACTGAAGCTTTCTTT
j_gene: TRBJ1-1
abundance: NA
v_gene: TRBV6-4
d_gene: NA